The 24 T cell receptor beta chains in this list originate from one sample, sequenced in a study of blood T cell repertoires in COVID-19. Sequenced by immunoSEQ multiplex PCR; TCRdb stores in-frame clones only, minus some. Of some 65,000 clones listed, 85% are singletons. Sequencing was performed on peripheral blood. Every receptor here comes from a man older than 75 with acute or convalescent COVID-19.

The chain carries TRBV19 and TRBJ2-1; D remains ambiguous. The length of the CDR3 is 13 residues. V was trimmed by 3 bases and J by 4 bases, leaving 7 bases between them. Germline V lookup: CDR1 LNHDA, CDR2 SQIVND (reference sequence). CDR3 sequence (DNA): TGTGCCAGTAGTATCCTCCGGTACAATGAGCAGTTCTTC. The encoded protein is CASSILRYNEQFF.

The rearrangement joins TRBV27 to TRBJ2-5; maybe TRBD1 (5 bases). The CDR3 consists of 13 residues. Germline lookup yields CDR1 MNHEY and CDR2 SMNVEV (reference sequence). Trimming took off 4 bases at V and 4 bases at J, with 10 bases between the two ends. In DNA, the CDR3 is TGTGCCAGCAGTTACGACAGATCAGAGACCCAGTACTTC. This gives the protein CASSYDRSETQYF.

V gene TRBV19 combines with J gene TRBJ2-7; TRBD1 aligns across 8 bases. The germline CDR1 and CDR2 sequences are LNHDA and SQIVND (reference sequence). The CDR3 totals 17 residues. The V gene end was trimmed by 5 bases and the J gene end by 1 base; junction bases not matched to a gene: 13. CDR3 nucleotide sequence: TGTGCCAGTAGTGCCCGTTTCGGGACAGGCCATTCCTACGAGCAGTACTTC. Protein sequence: CASSARFGTGHSYEQYF.

The V and J genes are TRBV30 and TRBJ1-3, with TRBD1 as a possible D gene (6 bases). V was trimmed by 3 bases and J by 2 bases, leaving 11 bases between them. CDR3 size: 14 residues. Per germline, CDR1 GTSNPN and CDR2 SVGIG (reference sequence). The DNA for the CDR3 is TGTGCCTGGAGGGGCAGGGGCGCTGGAAACACCATATATTTT. Protein: CAWRGRGAGNTIYF.

This chain links TRBV21-1 with TRBJ1-4; TRBD1 is the table's D call and was not checked against the DNA. TRBV21-1 represents a pseudogene. The CDR3 totals 16 residues. The CDR3 sequence: CASSKKNRGTNEKLFF. CDR3 DNA: TGTGCCAGCAGCAAAAAAAACAGGGGCACTAATGAAAAACTGTTTTTT.

V is TRBV18 and J is TRBJ1-5; 9 bases agree with TRBD1. Looked up from germline, CDR1 is KGHSH and CDR2 is LQKENI. V lost 2 bases to trimming and J lost 3 bases; unmatched junction nucleotides: 8. The CDR3 is made up of 17 amino acids. For the CDR3, the DNA is TGTGCCAGCTCACCAGACTATGGGACAGGGAACAATCAGCCCCAGCATTTT. Its protein product is CASSPDYGTGNNQPQHF. The full variable domain, in which reference TRBV18 and TRBJ1-5 provide the parts outside the CDR3, is NAGVMQNPRHLVRRRGQEARLRCSPMKGHSHVYWYRQLPEEGLKFMVYLQKENIIDESGMPKERFSAEFPKEGPSILRIQQVVRGDSAAYFCASSPDYGTGNNQPQHFGDGTRLSIL.

The V gene is TRBV10-3, the J gene TRBJ1-2; D is undetermined. V lost 5 bases to trimming and J lost 0 bases, with 10 bases between them. The length of the CDR3 is 14 residues. Germline loops: CDR1 ENHRY, CDR2 SYGVKD. The CDR3 loop is CAISLQTTNYGYTF. The CDR3, as DNA: TGTGCCATCAGTTTACAGACAACTAACTATGGCTACACCTTC.

This chain links TRBV11-3 with TRBJ2-5; possible D gene TRBD2, 6 bases. Germline V gene sequence: CDR1 SGHNT, CDR2 YENEEA. This CDR3 is built from 15 residues. The V end was cut by 3 bases, the J end by 5 bases, with 16 bases between. In nucleotides, the CDR3 is TGTGCCAGCAGCTTTTGGTTGGGCGCGGGGGAGACCCAGTACTTC. The encoded protein is CASSFWLGAGETQYF. Full variable domain (rest looked up from reference TRBV11-3 and TRBJ2-5): EAGVVQSPRYKIIEKKQPVAFWCNPISGHNTLYWYLQNLGQGPELLIRYENEEAVDDSQLPKDRFSAERLKGVDSTLKIQPAELGDSAVYLCASSFWLGAGETQYFGPGTRLLVL.

V gene TRBV6-5 combines with J gene TRBJ1-1, with 8 bases that match TRBD1. CDR1 and CDR2 from the germline V gene are MNHEY and SVGAGI. Germline trimming cut 2 bases from V and 1 base from J; bases unmatched to any gene: 6. The CDR3 runs to 16 residues. CDR3 region: CASSYRLQGGNTEAFF. Here the CDR3 DNA reads TGTGCCAGCAGTTACCGTTTACAGGGGGGGAACACTGAAGCTTTCTTT.

This rearrangement joins TRBV27 to TRBJ2-5; no reliable D call. V was shortened by 5 bases and J by 2 bases, with 9 bases between the two germline ends. Germline V CDR1 and CDR2: MNHEY, SMNVEV (reference sequence). The CDR3 consists of 13 residues. CDR3 nucleotide sequence: TGTGCCAGCAGTCCCCTGTTACAAGAGACCCAGTACTTC. Its translation is CASSPLLQETQYF.

V is TRBV15 and J is TRBJ2-7, with unresolved D. CDR1 is LNHNV, CDR2 YYDKDF, per germline (reference sequence). This CDR3 has 13 amino acids. Trimming stripped 7 bases from V and 4 bases from J, with 14 bases between. This chain's CDR3 is CATTVNVGYEQYF. CDR3 in DNA: TGTGCCACCACCGTGAACGTCGGTTACGAGCAGTACTTC.

The chain has TRBV11-3 and TRBJ2-3; maybe TRBD2 (5 bases). The CDR3 is 15 residues long. V lost 1 base to trimming and J lost 8 bases, with 16 bases between them. Per germline, CDR1 SGHNT and CDR2 YENEEA. Here the CDR3 reads CASSLGLEAISTQYF. CDR3 nucleotide sequence: TGTGCCAGCAGCTTAGGTCTGGAGGCTATTAGTACGCAGTATTTT.

The chain uses TRBV21-1 and TRBJ1-5. TRBV21-1 constitutes a pseudogene. CDR3 length: 15 amino acids. The CDR3 DNA sequence: TGTGCCAGGACCGCGGATCACCCGCCTCATCAGCCCCAGCATTTT. It encodes CARTADHPPHQPQHF.

The V call is TRBV2, the J call TRBJ2-1, with D uncertain. CDR3 length: 15 residues. V lost 5 bases and J lost 4, with 15 bases in between. Germline loops: CDR1 SNHLY, CDR2 FYNNEI. CDR3 DNA: TGTGCCAGCAGTCGACTGACGTTACCTTACAATGAGCAGTTCTTC. It yields the protein CASSRLTLPYNEQFF.

This clone has only one observation. The chain links TRBV7-2 to TRBJ2-7; 7 nucleotides agree with TRBD2. This CDR3 contains 18 residues. CDR1 and CDR2 (germline): SGHTA, FQGNSA. Trimming took 1 base from V and 0 from J; bases not matched to a gene: 12. CDR3 residues: CASSLVLGLADSSYEQYF. In DNA form, the CDR3 reads TGTGCCAGCAGCTTAGTTCTAGGGCTAGCGGATAGCTCCTACGAGCAGTACTTC.

V gene TRBV10-2 combines with J gene TRBJ1-5; 9 bases match TRBD1. This CDR3 has 14 residues. Germline assignment: CDR1 WSHSY and CDR2 SAAADI. The J segment lost 7 bases and the V segment lost 6 bases, leaving 7 bases of the junction unmatched. The chain's CDR3 is CASRETGGEQPQHF. The CDR3 DNA reads TGCGCCAGCAGGGAGACAGGGGGGGAACAGCCCCAGCATTTT.

The V and J genes are TRBV18 and TRBJ2-7; TRBD2 matches 8 bases. V was clipped by 4 bases and J by 4 bases; unmatched bases: 3. Germline CDR1 KGHSH, CDR2 LQKENI. CDR3 size: 13 residues. CDR3 residues: CASSRSGMYEQYF. CDR3 coding DNA: TGTGCCAGCTCACGTAGCGGGATGTACGAGCAGTACTTC.

In this sample, this clone turned up a few times. This chain connects TRBV6-6 to TRBJ1-1; maybe TRBD1 (5 bases). From germline, CDR1 is MNHNY and CDR2 SVGAGI (reference sequence). The CDR3 contains 15 residues. V lost 6 bases and J lost 4, with 18 bases in between. CDR3 in amino acids: CASRRTSDRGTEAFF. The DNA of the CDR3 is TGTGCCAGCAGACGGACATCCGATAGGGGCACTGAAGCTTTCTTT.

The rearrangement links TRBV30 to TRBJ1-6; 11 nucleotides match TRBD1. The V segment lost 4 bases and the J segment 10 bases; nucleotides outside the gene matches: 6. The CDR3 has 14 amino acids. The germline gives CDR1 GTSNPN, CDR2 SVGIG (reference sequence). CDR3 nucleotides: TGTGCCTGGACCGGGACAGGGGGAGGATCACCCCTCCACTTT. Translated, it gives CAWTGTGGGSPLHF.

The rearrangement links TRBV30 to TRBJ1-5; a weak D match, TRBD1 (5 bases). The CDR3 totals 14 residues. Trimming cost V 0 bases and J 3 bases, with 9 bases left between them. Looked up from germline, CDR1 is GTSNPN and CDR2 is SVGIG (reference sequence). Written as DNA, the CDR3 is TGTGCCTGGAGTGTACCAGGGTTCAATCAGCCCCAGCATTTT. This translates into CAWSVPGFNQPQHF.

The chain is built from TRBV2 and TRBJ2-7, with 8 bases that match TRBD1. Germline V gene sequence: CDR1 SNHLY, CDR2 FYNNEI. The CDR3 is 12 amino acids. V lost 6 bases to trimming and J lost 3 bases; unmatched junction nucleotides: 1. CDR3 residues: CASRTGVYEQYF. CDR3 sequence (DNA): TGTGCCAGCAGGACAGGGGTCTACGAGCAGTACTTC.

This clone was seen only a few times. This chain links TRBV7-2 with TRBJ1-5; 10 bases align to TRBD1. The junction had 9 bases not matched to a gene; V was cut back by 5 bases and J by 2 bases. The CDR3 consists of 17 residues. From germline, CDR1 is SGHTA and CDR2 FQGNSA. The CDR3 DNA reads TGTGCCAGCAGCGAAAACAGGGGGACAGGGGGCAATCAGCCCCAGCATTTT. It codes for CASSENRGTGGNQPQHF.

V and J are TRBV5-4 and TRBJ1-4; TRBD1 matches 9 bases. The CDR3 loop spans 15 amino acids. J was trimmed by 5 bases and V by 3 bases; bases with no gene match: 5. Per the germline V gene, CDR1 is SGHNT and CDR2 is YYREEE (reference sequence). CDR3 loop: CASSSGQGQNEKLFF. Written as DNA, the CDR3 is TGTGCCAGCAGCTCCGGACAGGGGCAAAATGAAAAACTGTTTTTT.

A few counts support this clone. This chain joins TRBV25-1 and TRBJ1-1; D might be TRBD1 (5 bases). Germline V gene sequence: CDR1 MGHDK, CDR2 SYGVNS. V lost 11 bases and J 0 bases, leaving 10 bases between the germline ends. The CDR3 is 12 amino acids. The CDR3 spells CAASTVNTEAFF. CDR3 sequence (DNA): TGTGCCGCTTCGACAGTGAACACTGAAGCTTTCTTT.